The sequence of this T cell receptor beta chain was determined in a study of T cell repertoires in cytomegalovirus infection. Study-wide context: Public TCR beta signatures were indicative of both CMV infection and a matching HLA type.

Each CDR3 protein is one row after TCRdb ran MiXCR on the reads. Among 100,000 to 150,000 distinct CDR3 sequences listed, roughly a quarter were seen once. As concerns this clonotype: Its matching antigen is unknown.

Study-wide results and caveats: Clonotype analysis showed dominance of the ex vivo response by HLA-C-restricted CMV-specific TCR beta clonotypes. Cumulative public TCR beta family frequency identified carriers of CMV plus the relevant HLA.

The clonotype was recovered from a human donor in good health (CMV status not recorded). Some clones in this sample may be carry-over from other donors' samples. Sequencing was done on a sample of PBMCs, sequenced either directly or after in vitro stimulation (not recorded which).

CDR3 sequence: CASSWGRINTGELFF. The CDR3 DNA is TGTGCCAGCAGCTGGGGTAGGATTAACACCGGGGAGCTGTTTTTT. The rearrangement joins TRBV7-1 to TRBJ2-2; no definite D call. TRBV7-1 is an ORF, with its function uncertain. The CDR3 length is 15 residues. Trimming took 4 bases from V and 2 from J, leaving 11 bases between them.